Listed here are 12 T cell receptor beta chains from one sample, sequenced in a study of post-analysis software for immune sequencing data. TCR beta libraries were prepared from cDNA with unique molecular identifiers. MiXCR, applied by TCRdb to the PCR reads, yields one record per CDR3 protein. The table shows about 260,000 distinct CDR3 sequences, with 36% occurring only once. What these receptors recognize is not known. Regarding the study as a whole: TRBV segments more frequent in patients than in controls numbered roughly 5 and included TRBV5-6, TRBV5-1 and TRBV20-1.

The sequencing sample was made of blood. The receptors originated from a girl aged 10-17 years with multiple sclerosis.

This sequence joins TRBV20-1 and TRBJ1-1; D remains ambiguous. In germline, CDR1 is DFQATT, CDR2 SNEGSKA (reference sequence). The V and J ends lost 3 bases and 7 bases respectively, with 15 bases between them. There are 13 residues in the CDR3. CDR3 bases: TGCAGTGCTAGCGCCGGGAGGCGGAATGAAGCTTTCTTT. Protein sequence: CSASAGRRNEAFF.

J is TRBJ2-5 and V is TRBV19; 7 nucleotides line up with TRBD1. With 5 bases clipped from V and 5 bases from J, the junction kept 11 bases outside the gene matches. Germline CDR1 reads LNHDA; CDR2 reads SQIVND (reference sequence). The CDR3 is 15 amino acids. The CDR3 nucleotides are TGTGCCAGTAGTCCCGGGACAGTAGCCGGGGAGACCCAGTACTTC. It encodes CASSPGTVAGETQYF.

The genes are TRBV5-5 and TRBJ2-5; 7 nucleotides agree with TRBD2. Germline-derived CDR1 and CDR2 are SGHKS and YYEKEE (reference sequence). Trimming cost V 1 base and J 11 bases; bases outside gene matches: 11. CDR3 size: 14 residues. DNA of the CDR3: TGTGCCAGCAGCTTGACCGGGGGGAGGGATGAGCAGTACTTC. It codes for CASSLTGGRDEQYF.

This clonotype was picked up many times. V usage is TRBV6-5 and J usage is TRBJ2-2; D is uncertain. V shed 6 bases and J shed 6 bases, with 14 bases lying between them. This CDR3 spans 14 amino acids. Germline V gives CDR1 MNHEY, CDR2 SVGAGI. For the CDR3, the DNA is TGTGCCAGCAGCCTTGACCGACGGGCCGGGGAGCTGTTTTTT. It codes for CASSLDRRAGELFF.

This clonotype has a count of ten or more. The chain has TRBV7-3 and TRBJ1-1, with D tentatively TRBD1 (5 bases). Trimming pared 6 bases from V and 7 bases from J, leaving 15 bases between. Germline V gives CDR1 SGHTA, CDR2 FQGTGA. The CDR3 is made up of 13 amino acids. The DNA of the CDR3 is TGTGCCAGCAGAAGGGACCCTGGCCGTGAAGCTTTCTTT. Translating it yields CASRRDPGREAFF.

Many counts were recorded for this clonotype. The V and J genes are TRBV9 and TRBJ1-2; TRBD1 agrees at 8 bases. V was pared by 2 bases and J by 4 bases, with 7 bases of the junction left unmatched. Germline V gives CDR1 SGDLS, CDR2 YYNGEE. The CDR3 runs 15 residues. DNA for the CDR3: TGTGCCAGCAGCGTCCGACAGGGGAGCGGCTATGGCTACACCTTC. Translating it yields CASSVRQGSGYGYTF. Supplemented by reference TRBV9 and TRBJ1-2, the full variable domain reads DSGVTQTPKHLITATGQRVTLRCSPRSGDLSVYWYQQSLDQGLQFLIQYYNGEERAKGNILERFSAQQFPDLHSELNLSSLELGDSALYFCASSVRQGSGYGYTFGSGTRLTVV.

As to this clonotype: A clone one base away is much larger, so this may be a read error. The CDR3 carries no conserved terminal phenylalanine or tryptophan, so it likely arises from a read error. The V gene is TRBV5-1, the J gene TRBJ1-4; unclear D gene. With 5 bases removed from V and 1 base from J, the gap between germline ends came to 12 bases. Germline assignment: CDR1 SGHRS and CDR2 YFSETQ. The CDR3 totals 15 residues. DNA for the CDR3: TGCGCCAGCAGTCCCGGACGGAAAACTAATGAAAAACTGTTTTTG. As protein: CASSPGRKTNEKLFL.

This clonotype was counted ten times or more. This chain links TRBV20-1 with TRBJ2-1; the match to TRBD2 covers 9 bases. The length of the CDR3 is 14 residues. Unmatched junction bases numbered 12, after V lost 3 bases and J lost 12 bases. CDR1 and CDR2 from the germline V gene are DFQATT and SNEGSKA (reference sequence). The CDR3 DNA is TGCAGTGCTAGTGGGGGAGGCCTAGCGGGACTGCAGTTCTTC. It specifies CSASGGGLAGLQFF.

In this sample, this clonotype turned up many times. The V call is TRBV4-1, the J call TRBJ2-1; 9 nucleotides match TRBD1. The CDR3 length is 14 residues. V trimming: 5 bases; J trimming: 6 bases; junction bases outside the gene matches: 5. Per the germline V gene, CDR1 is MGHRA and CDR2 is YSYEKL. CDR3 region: CASSSPTGGNEQFF. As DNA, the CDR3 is TGCGCCAGCAGCTCCCCGACAGGGGGCAATGAGCAGTTCTTC.

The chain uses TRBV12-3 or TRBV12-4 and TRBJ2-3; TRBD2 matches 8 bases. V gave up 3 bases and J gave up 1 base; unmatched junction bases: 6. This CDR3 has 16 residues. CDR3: CASSFGRAIGTDTQYF. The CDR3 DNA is TGTGCCAGCAGTTTCGGGAGGGCCATTGGCACAGATACGCAGTATTTT.

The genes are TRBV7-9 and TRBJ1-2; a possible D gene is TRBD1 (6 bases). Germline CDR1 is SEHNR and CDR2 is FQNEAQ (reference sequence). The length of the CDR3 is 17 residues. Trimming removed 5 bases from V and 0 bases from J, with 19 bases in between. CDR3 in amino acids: CASSPWGGGPANYGYTF. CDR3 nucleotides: TGTGCCAGCAGCCCTTGGGGCGGGGGCCCAGCTAACTATGGCTACACCTTC.

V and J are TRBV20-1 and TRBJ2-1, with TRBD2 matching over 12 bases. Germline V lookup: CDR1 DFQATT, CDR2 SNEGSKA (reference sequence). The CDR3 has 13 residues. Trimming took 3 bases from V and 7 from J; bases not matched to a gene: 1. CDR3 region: CSARTSGSNEQFF. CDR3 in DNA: TGCAGTGCTAGGACTAGCGGGAGTAATGAGCAGTTCTTC.